This T cell receptor beta chain stems from a study of Ad26.COV2.S vaccination and SARS-CoV-2 variants. Points from the study as a whole: Analyses that measured TCR breadth and depth may have underestimated total T cell responses. With respect to non-spike TCR breadth, vaccine and placebo recipients were similar. Relative to placebo recipients, vaccine recipients exhibited elevated spike-specific TCR breadth.

Sequencing was performed with immunoSEQ multiplex PCR; in TCRdb, only in-frame clones are kept and a portion is missing. The sample holds about 94,000 clones, roughly 84% seen once. The CDR3 covers 12 residues. V lost 5 bases and J 8 bases, leaving 9 bases between the germline ends. In germline, CDR1 is KGHDR, CDR2 SFDVKD. As for this clone: Its antigen remains unknown.

The chain employs TRBV24-1 and TRBJ2-1; tentative D call: TRBD1 (5 bases). The specimen comprised peripheral blood, sampled after recovery from COVID-19. The clonotype was recovered from a human donor who had recovered from COVID-19. The CDR3 DNA follows: TGTGCCACCAGTGGCAGGGCGCATGAGCAGTTCTTC. Protein sequence: CATSGRAHEQFF.